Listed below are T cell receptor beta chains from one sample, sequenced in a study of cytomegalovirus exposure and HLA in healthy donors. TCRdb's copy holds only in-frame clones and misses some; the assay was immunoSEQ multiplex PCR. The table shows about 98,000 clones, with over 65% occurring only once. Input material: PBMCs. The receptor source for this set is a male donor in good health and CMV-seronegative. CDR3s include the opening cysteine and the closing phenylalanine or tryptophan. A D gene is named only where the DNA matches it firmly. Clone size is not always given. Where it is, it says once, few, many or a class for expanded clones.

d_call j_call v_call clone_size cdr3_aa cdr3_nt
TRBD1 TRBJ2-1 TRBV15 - CATGATGRSYNEQFF TGTGCCACCGGCGCGACAGGGCGCTCCTACAATGAGCAGTTCTTC
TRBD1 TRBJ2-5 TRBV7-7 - CASSSTGSETQYF TGTGCTAGCAGCTCGACAGGGTCAGAGACCCAGTACTTC
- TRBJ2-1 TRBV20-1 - CSARNGNEQFF TGCAGTGCTAGGAACGGGAATGAGCAGTTCTTC
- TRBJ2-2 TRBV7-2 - CASSPYPRGTGELFF TGTGCCAGCAGCCCTTACCCCCGGGGCACCGGGGAGCTGTTTTTT
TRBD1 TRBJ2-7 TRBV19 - CASSKIPGQSSYEQYF TGTGCCAGTAGTAAGATCCCGGGACAGTCTTCCTACGAGCAGTACTTC
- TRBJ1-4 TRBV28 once CASMWNGEKLFF TGTGCCAGCATGTGGAACGGGGAAAAACTGTTTTTT
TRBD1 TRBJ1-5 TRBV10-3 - CAISEGTGGGRNQPQHF TGTGCCATCAGTGAGGGGACAGGGGGTGGGCGCAATCAGCCCCAGCATTTT
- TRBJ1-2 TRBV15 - CATSRVGAGAGYGYTF TGTGCCACCAGCAGAGTAGGGGCAGGGGCCGGCTATGGCTACACCTTC
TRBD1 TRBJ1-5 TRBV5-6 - CASSRKTGRNQPQHF TGTGCCAGCAGCCGTAAGACAGGGCGGAATCAGCCCCAGCATTTT
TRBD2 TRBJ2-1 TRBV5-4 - CASSPPKTSGRSPQFF TGTGCCAGCAGCCCCCCAAAAACGAGCGGGAGGTCCCCGCAGTTCTTC
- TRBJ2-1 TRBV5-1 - CASSLDTGNHNEQFF TGCGCCAGCAGCTTGGACACAGGGAACCACAATGAGCAGTTCTTC
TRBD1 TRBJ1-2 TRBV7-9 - CASSSTTGGGYGYTF TGTGCCAGCAGCTCAACCACAGGGGGCGGTTATGGCTACACCTTC